Each of the 30 T cell receptor beta chains below was sequenced from the same sample in a study of T-cell memory formation after mild COVID-19. MiXCR was run by TCRdb on the 5' RACE reads, yielding one entry per CDR3 protein. Here the sample spans some 490,000 distinct CDR3 sequences, 15% to 20% being singletons. What was sequenced was PBMCs or a T cell subset sorted from them (not recorded which). The source of these receptors is an adult woman who had mild COVID-19 (a few samples of this study predate the infection). Cell type and time point are not known.

This clonotype was observed a few times. The chain recombines TRBV12-3 or TRBV12-4 with TRBJ2-7, with 7 bases fitting TRBD2. There are 13 residues in the CDR3. V shed 2 bases and J 9 bases; nucleotides not matched to a gene: 7. CDR3 in amino acids: CASSLRREGPQYF. The CDR3, as DNA: TGTGCCAGCAGTTTAAGAAGGGAGGGCCCGCAGTACTTC.

The sample holds a few counts of this clonotype. The chain links TRBV5-1 to TRBJ2-3; a possible D gene is TRBD1 (6 bases). In germline, CDR1 is SGHRS, CDR2 YFSETQ. There are 15 residues in the CDR3. V lost 4 bases and J 2 bases, leaving 14 bases between the germline ends. CDR3 sequence (DNA): TGCGCCAGCAGCCCGGGACAACCCTCCACAGATACGCAGTATTTT. This codes for CASSPGQPSTDTQYF.

This clonotype was seen only a few times. The chain combines TRBV5-1 with TRBJ2-1, with D possibly TRBD2 on 6 matching bases. The CDR3 is made up of 14 amino acids. Germline values: CDR1 SGHRS, CDR2 YFSETQ. V shed 7 bases and J shed 5 bases, with 16 bases lying between them. The CDR3 DNA is TGCGCCAGCCTTACCGGGACTGGAAACAATGAGCAGTTCTTC. This sequence encodes CASLTGTGNNEQFF.

This clonotype was picked up a small number of times. The V gene is TRBV10-1, the J gene TRBJ2-1; 11 bases map to TRBD1. The CDR3 consists of 15 residues. Germline values: CDR1 WNHNN, CDR2 SYGVQD (reference sequence). V lost 6 bases to trimming and J lost 3 bases; unmatched junction nucleotides: 4. This CDR3 is CASRSGTGGYNEQFF. DNA for the CDR3: TGCGCCAGCAGATCCGGGACAGGGGGCTACAATGAGCAGTTCTTC.

This clonotype was detected a few times. The gene calls are TRBV12-3 or TRBV12-4 and TRBJ2-3; D is perhaps TRBD1 or TRBD2 (6 bases each). The CDR3 covers 15 residues. The V end lost 6 bases, the J end lost 5 bases, and 18 bases lay between the germline ends. The DNA for the CDR3 is TGTGCCAGCAGCCCTCTCGGGGGCCGGGAAGATACGCAGTATTTT. This translates into CASSPLGGREDTQYF.

This clonotype turned up a few times. The V and J genes are TRBV6-5 and TRBJ2-7; D uncertain. V lost 4 bases to trimming and J lost 3 bases, with 16 bases between them. The CDR3 covers 15 residues. Germline CDR1 is MNHEY and CDR2 is SVGAGI. The CDR3 here is CASSFTDGAYYEQYF. The CDR3 DNA follows: TGTGCCAGCAGTTTCACGGACGGCGCCTACTACGAGCAGTACTTC.

The chain uses TRBV7-9 and TRBJ1-1, with 8 bases matching TRBD1. Per germline, CDR1 SEHNR and CDR2 FQNEAQ (reference sequence). The CDR3 runs 15 residues. The ends lost 0 bases at V and 10 bases at J; junction bases unmatched: 10. The DNA of the CDR3 is TGTGCCAGCAGCTTAGCGAGCGGACAGGGAGGCGCAGCTTTCTTT. This encodes CASSLASGQGGAAFF.

The chain has TRBV11-3 and TRBJ2-1, with 11 bases aligning to TRBD2. Germline V gene data show CDR1 as SGHNT and CDR2 as YENEEA. CDR3 length: 15 amino acids. The J segment lost 5 bases and the V segment lost 6 bases, leaving 6 bases of the junction unmatched. The CDR3 nucleotides are TGTGCCAGCAGTCATGGACTAGCGGGCCACAATGAGCAGTTCTTC. This codes for CASSHGLAGHNEQFF. The entire variable domain, with the rest obtained from reference TRBV11-3 and TRBJ2-1, is as follows: EAGVVQSPRYKIIEKKQPVAFWCNPISGHNTLYWYLQNLGQGPELLIRYENEEAVDDSQLPKDRFSAERLKGVDSTLKIQPAELGDSAVYLCASSHGLAGHNEQFFGPGTRLTVL.

The chain carries TRBV6-5 and TRBJ1-1, with D perhaps matching TRBD1 (5 bases). Germline V CDR1 and CDR2: MNHEY, SVGAGI. The CDR3 is 13 amino acids. Trimming removed 6 bases at V and 8 bases at J, with 16 bases between. CDR3 sequence: CASSPSAGIEAFF. CDR3 nucleotides: TGTGCCAGCAGCCCCTCCGCAGGGATCGAAGCTTTCTTT.

This clonotype has more than one count but fewer than ten. This chain links TRBV4-2 with TRBJ2-7; the D is unclear. Trimming took off 0 bases at V and 4 bases at J, with 16 bases between the two ends. CDR3 length equals 16 residues. Germline V gives CDR1 LGHNA, CDR2 YNFKEQ. The CDR3 spells CASSQEAIQLGYEQYF. The CDR3 DNA reads as TGTGCCAGCAGCCAAGAGGCTATCCAGCTTGGGTACGAGCAGTACTTC.

V usage is TRBV20-1 and J usage is TRBJ2-7, with 10 bases that match TRBD1. V lost 0 bases and J lost 6; bases outside the gene matches: 8. CDR1 DFQATT and CDR2 SNEGSKA come from the germline V gene (reference sequence). The CDR3 is 15 residues long. The CDR3 coding sequence is TGCAGTGCTAGAGAGGCCGACAGGGGGCAGCTCGAGCAGTACTTC. As protein: CSAREADRGQLEQYF.

This chain joins TRBV7-2 and TRBJ2-3, with 9 nucleotides matching TRBD1. The CDR3 runs to 12 residues. Germline V gene sequence: CDR1 SGHTA, CDR2 FQGNSA. J gave up 15 bases and V 3 bases, and 7 bases lay outside the gene matches. CDR3 sequence (DNA): TGTGCCAGCAGCTTTCAACCGGGACAGGGTTATTTT. As protein: CASSFQPGQGYF.

The chain employs TRBV11-3 and TRBJ2-7; 10 bases line up with TRBD2. V lost 2 bases, J lost 7 bases, and 8 bases stayed unmatched. Germline V CDR1 and CDR2: SGHNT, YENEEA. This CDR3 has 15 residues. In nucleotides, the CDR3 is TGTGCCAGCAGCTTAAGGGCTAGCGGGAGCCTAGAGCAGTACTTC. Translating it yields CASSLRASGSLEQYF.

The chain carries TRBV30 and TRBJ1-2, with D tentatively TRBD1 (6 bases). V was trimmed by 0 bases and J by 4 bases, leaving 12 bases between them. This CDR3 is 14 amino acids long. Germline V CDR1 and CDR2: GTSNPN, SVGIG (reference sequence). CDR3 residues: CAWSVRGAGYGYTF. The CDR3 coding sequence is TGTGCCTGGAGTGTGAGGGGGGCAGGCTATGGCTACACCTTC. Complete variable domain (other parts from reference TRBV30 and TRBJ1-2): SQTIHQWPATLVQPVGSPLSLECTVEGTSNPNLYWYRQAAGRGLQLLFYSVGIGQISSEVPQNLSASRPQDRQFILSSKKLLLSDSGFYLCAWSVRGAGYGYTFGSGTRLTVV.

The V gene is TRBV5-6, the J gene TRBJ2-1; 10 bases align to TRBD2. With 3 bases clipped from V and 7 bases from J, the junction kept 4 bases outside the gene matches. The germline CDR1 and CDR2 sequences are SGHDT and YYEEEE. CDR3 length: 14 amino acids. As DNA, the CDR3 is TGTGCCAGCAGCTCCGGACTAGCGGTAAATGAGCAGTTCTTC. Encoded protein: CASSSGLAVNEQFF.

There are a few counts of this clonotype. In DNA form, the CDR3 reads TGTGCCAGCAGGACTCAGGGGGCTGTGGTCGGGGAGCTGTTTTTT. Translation: CASRTQGAVVGELFF. This chain connects TRBV7-2 to TRBJ2-2; 8 bases map to TRBD1. The germline CDR1 and CDR2 sequences are SGHTA and FQGNSA. The CDR3 covers 15 residues. V dropped 6 bases and J dropped 7; count of bases not matched to a gene: 10.

J is TRBJ1-2 and V is TRBV12-3 or TRBV12-4; D ambiguous. The CDR3 totals 13 residues. Trimming removed 2 bases at V and 4 bases at J, with 8 bases between. The CDR3 DNA reads as TGTGCCAGCAGTTTATCTGAGCGCTATGGCTACACCTTC. Translating gives CASSLSERYGYTF.

This clonotype was counted between two and nine times. The chain combines TRBV5-4 with TRBJ2-2; 8 bases fit TRBD1. The CDR3 runs to 16 residues. Unmatched junction bases numbered 7, after V lost 3 bases and J lost 3 bases. Germline V gene lookup returns CDR1 SGHNT and CDR2 YYREEE (reference sequence). The CDR3 sequence: CASSSAQGADTGELFF. DNA for the CDR3: TGTGCCAGCAGCTCGGCGCAGGGGGCGGACACCGGGGAGCTGTTTTTT.

The chain is built from TRBV15 and TRBJ2-1; D is possibly TRBD2 (6 bases). The length of the CDR3 is 18 residues. The V end lost 0 bases, the J end lost 0 bases, and 15 bases lay between the germline ends. Germline V lookup: CDR1 LNHNV, CDR2 YYDKDF (reference sequence). CDR3 amino acids: CATSRDRSGGDSYNEQFF. CDR3 bases: TGTGCCACCAGCAGAGATCGGTCAGGAGGGGACTCCTACAATGAGCAGTTCTTC.

V usage is TRBV20-1 and J usage is TRBJ2-3, with D maybe TRBD1 (6 bases). This CDR3 spans 14 amino acids. Germline V gene lookup returns CDR1 DFQATT and CDR2 SNEGSKA (reference sequence). Trimming left V 5 bases short and J 2 bases short, with 14 bases between. CDR3 bases: TGCAGTGCTGTGCAGGGGCCCCCCACAGATACGCAGTATTTT. Translated: CSAVQGPPTDTQYF.

This clonotype was found a few times. The genes are TRBV6-5 and TRBJ2-1; either TRBD1 or TRBD2 may supply D (5 bases each). The germline CDR1 and CDR2 sequences are MNHEY and SVGAGI. The CDR3 loop spans 16 amino acids. Trimming shortened V by 2 bases and J by 0 bases, and 11 bases separated the two germline ends. This chain's CDR3 is CASSYRTGASYNEQFF. DNA for the CDR3: TGTGCCAGCAGTTACAGGACCGGGGCCTCCTACAATGAGCAGTTCTTC.

Only a few counts were recorded for this clonotype. The chain uses TRBV7-2 and TRBJ2-5, with TRBD2 identical over 12 bases. V gave up 5 bases and J gave up 5 bases; unmatched junction bases: 6. The germline V gene encodes CDR1 SGHTA and CDR2 FQGNSA. The CDR3 has 15 residues. The CDR3 DNA sequence: TGTGCCAGCAGCGTTACTAGCGGGGGGCGGGAGACCCAGTACTTC. Amino acid sequence: CASSVTSGGRETQYF.

Details on this clonotype: A junction boundary mismatches the germline segment, possibly from a read error. The rearrangement joins TRBV29-1 to TRBJ2-5; perhaps D is TRBD1 or TRBD2 (6 bases each). The CDR3 totals 16 residues. Per the germline V gene, CDR1 is SQVTM and CDR2 is ANQGSEA. CDR3 nucleotides: TGCAGCGTTGTCCCCTATACAGGGAACCGTCGGGAGACACAGTACTTC. Protein product: CSVVPYTGNRRETQYF.

This clonotype was seen a single time. This sequence joins TRBV12-3 or TRBV12-4 and TRBJ1-2, with D tentatively TRBD1 (5 bases). CDR3 length equals 16 residues. V shed 2 bases and J shed 0 bases, with 13 bases lying between them. CDR3 loop: CASSLRFWGANYGYTF. The CDR3 DNA reads as TGTGCCAGCAGTTTAAGGTTTTGGGGGGCTAACTATGGCTACACCTTC.

The chain joins TRBV7-9 to TRBJ2-7; 10 bases line up with TRBD1. The CDR3 totals 15 residues. Germline lookup yields CDR1 SEHNR and CDR2 FQNEAQ (reference sequence). V was pared by 3 bases and J by 3 bases, with 5 bases of the junction left unmatched. The CDR3 region has the DNA TGTGCCAGCAGCTTCGGAGGGACAGGGGACTACGAGCAGTACTTC. Translation gives CASSFGGTGDYEQYF. Looking up the rest from reference TRBV7-9 and TRBJ2-7 gives the full variable domain: DTGVSQNPRHKITKRGQNVTFRCDPISEHNRLYWYRQTLGQGPEFLTYFQNEAQLEKSRLLSDRFSAERPKGSFSTLEIQRTEQGDSAMYLCASSFGGTGDYEQYFGPGTRLTVT.

V usage is TRBV12-3 or TRBV12-4 and J usage is TRBJ1-1; TRBD1 aligns across 10 bases. CDR3 length: 13 residues. The ends lost 5 bases at V and 13 bases at J; junction bases unmatched: 10. CDR3 loop: CASSNRDRGIVFF. The DNA for the CDR3 is TGTGCCAGCAGTAACCGGGACAGGGGTATTGTTTTCTTT.

J is TRBJ1-5 and V is TRBV15, with TRBD1 identical over 9 bases. Germline loops: CDR1 LNHNV, CDR2 YYDKDF (reference sequence). V trimming: 5 bases; J trimming: 8 bases; junction bases outside the gene matches: 13. The CDR3 is 16 residues long. DNA of the CDR3: TGTGCCACCAGCCGGGCCTCGACAGGGGACAGGGAGCCCCAGCATTTT. Encoded protein: CATSRASTGDREPQHF.

This clonotype turned up a few times. V usage is TRBV3-1 and J usage is TRBJ2-3; the D gene is possibly TRBD2 (7 bases). There are 14 residues in the CDR3. Germline V lookup: CDR1 LGHDT, CDR2 YNNKEL (reference sequence). V lost 6 bases and J lost 4, with 14 bases in between. In nucleotides, the CDR3 is TGTGCCAGCAGGGGGGGGCCCCTCGCAGATACGCAGTATTTT. Encoded protein: CASRGGPLADTQYF.

In its sample, this clonotype was seen a few times. V gene TRBV20-1 combines with J gene TRBJ1-6, with TRBD1 as a possible D gene (5 bases). Germline assignment: CDR1 DFQATT and CDR2 SNEGSKA (reference sequence). Deletions cut 3 bases from V and 8 bases from J, with 14 bases between. CDR3 length equals 14 residues. The CDR3, as DNA: TGCAGTGCTAGCCGGGCCGTAGGGGATTCACCCCTCCACTTT. It translates to CSASRAVGDSPLHF.

This sequence joins TRBV6-5 and TRBJ1-2, with TRBD1 as a possible D gene (6 bases). The CDR3 has 16 residues. Trimming pared 5 bases from V and 4 bases from J, leaving 20 bases between. The germline gives CDR1 MNHEY, CDR2 SVGAGI. CDR3 protein: CASSEAGAIKSYGYTF. In nucleotides, the CDR3 is TGTGCCAGCAGTGAGGCAGGGGCTATAAAATCCTATGGCTACACCTTC.